The 4 T cell receptor beta chains reported below all come from one sample, sequenced in a study of CD4 T cells in relation to SARS-CoV-2 and coronaviruses. Assay used: immunoSEQ multiplex PCR; TCRdb lists only in-frame clones, some missing. The sample contains about 59,000 clones, more than 80% of which appear only once. CD4+ T cells from unexposed donors were obtained before the COVID-19 pandemic (2011-2018). What was sequenced was memory CD4+ T cells from PBMCs. Receptor source: a human donor in good health.

This clone was observed a handful of times. The chain uses TRBV21-1 and TRBJ1-3; the tabulated D call, TRBD1, remains unverified against the DNA. TRBV21-1 represents a pseudogene. The CDR3 loop spans 13 amino acids. CDR3 region: CASSKEQRNTIYF. The CDR3 region has the DNA TGTGCCAGCAGCAAAGAACAGCGAAACACCATATATTTT.

The chain couples TRBV5-1 to TRBJ1-5; 8 bases map to TRBD1. With V trimmed by 3 bases and J by 3 bases, 2 bases remained unmatched. The CDR3 consists of 14 residues. Germline V lookup: CDR1 SGHRS, CDR2 YFSETQ. CDR3 coding DNA: TGCGCCAGCAGCTGGACAGGGCTCAATCAGCCCCAGCATTTT. As protein: CASSWTGLNQPQHF.

This clone showed up just once. The chain joins TRBV3-1 (or the pseudogene TRBV3-2) to TRBJ2-3; no firm D call. The CDR3 has 12 amino acids. The V end lost 4 bases, the J end lost 7 bases, and 9 bases lay between the germline ends. In germline, CDR1 is LGHDT, CDR2 YNNKEL (reference sequence). This CDR3 reads CASSPSHYTQYF. CDR3 sequence (DNA): TGTGCCAGCAGCCCCTCTCACTATACGCAGTATTTT.

The rearrangement links TRBV6-1 to TRBJ1-5; a possible D gene is TRBD1 (5 bases). Germline V lookup: CDR1 MNHNS, CDR2 SASEGT. This CDR3 comprises 18 residues. The V and J ends lost 0 bases and 0 bases respectively, with 15 bases between them. The CDR3 DNA sequence: TGTGCCAGCAGTGAAGCCCCAGGTCTGGGGCGTAGCAATCAGCCCCAGCATTTT. Protein product: CASSEAPGLGRSNQPQHF.